This TCR beta chain was retrieved from a study of control samples from healthy donors and cancer patients. Using immunoSEQ multiplex PCR, the repertoire was profiled, and TCRdb retains in-frame clones only, with some absent. The data show 100,000 to 150,000 clones, 90% to 95% seen once. Germline V gene data show CDR1 as SGHRS and CDR2 as YFSETQ. This CDR3 has 16 amino acids. Details on this clone: A junction boundary mismatches the germline segment, possibly from a read error.

The TCR sequence derives from a man aged 45-60 years with head and neck cancer. The gene calls are TRBV5-1 and TRBJ2-5; no clear D. The specimen was PBMCs. This CDR3 reads CASSLARTADQGTQYF. Here the CDR3 DNA reads TGCGCCAGCAGCTTGGCCCGTACCGCAGATCAAGGGACCCAGTACTTC.